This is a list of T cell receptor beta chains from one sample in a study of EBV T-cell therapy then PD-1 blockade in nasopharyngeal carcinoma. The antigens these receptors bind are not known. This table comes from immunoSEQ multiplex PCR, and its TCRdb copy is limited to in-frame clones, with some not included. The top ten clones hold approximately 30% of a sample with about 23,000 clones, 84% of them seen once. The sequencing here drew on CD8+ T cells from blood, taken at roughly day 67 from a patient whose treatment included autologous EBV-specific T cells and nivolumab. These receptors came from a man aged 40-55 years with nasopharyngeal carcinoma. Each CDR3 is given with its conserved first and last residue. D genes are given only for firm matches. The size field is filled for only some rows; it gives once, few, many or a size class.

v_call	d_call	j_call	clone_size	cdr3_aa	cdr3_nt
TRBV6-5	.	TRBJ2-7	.	CASSYFSRTYEQYF	TGTGCCAGCAGTTATTTCTCCAGGACCTACGAGCAGTACTTC
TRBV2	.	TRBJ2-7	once	CASSEEWEYEQYF	TGTGCCAGCAGTGAAGAATGGGAATACGAGCAGTACTTC
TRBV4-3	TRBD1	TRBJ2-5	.	CASSQDDRADETQYF	TGCGCCAGCAGCCAAGATGACAGGGCGGATGAGACCCAGTACTTC
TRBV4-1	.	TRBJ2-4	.	CASSQGEGGSIQYF	TGCGCCAGCAGCCAAGGAGAGGGGGGTAGCATTCAGTACTTC
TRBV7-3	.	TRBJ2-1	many	CASSFRAGEDEQFF	TGTGCCAGCAGCTTCCGCGCCGGGGAGGATGAGCAGTTCTTC
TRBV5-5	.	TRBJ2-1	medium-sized	CASSLGRLPSNEQFF	TGTGCCAGCAGCTTAGGTAGGCTGCCCTCCAATGAGCAGTTCTTC
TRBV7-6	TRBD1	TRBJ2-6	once	CASSFTRDRIPLVGANVLTF	TGTGCCAGCAGCTTCACCCGGGACAGGATCCCGTTAGTCGGGGCCAACGTCCTGACTTTC
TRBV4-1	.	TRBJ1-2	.	CASSEGNRGYTF	TGCGCCAGCAGCGAAGGGAACAGGGGCTACACCTTC
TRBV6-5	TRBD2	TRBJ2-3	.	CASRDWTSGGATQYF	TGTGCCAGCAGAGATTGGACTAGCGGGGGGGCTACGCAGTATTTT
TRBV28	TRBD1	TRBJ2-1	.	CASSTDRGEFF	TGTGCCAGCAGTACAGACAGGGGAGAGTTCTTC
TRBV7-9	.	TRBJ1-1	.	CASRTGSDTEAFF	TGTGCCAGCAGAACAGGGAGTGACACTGAAGCTTTCTTT
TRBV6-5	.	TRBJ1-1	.	CASSYSQGPTEAFF	TGTGCCAGCAGTTACTCCCAGGGGCCCACTGAAGCTTTCTTT
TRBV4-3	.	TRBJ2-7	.	CASSHAQGSSYEQYF	TGCGCCAGCAGCCATGCCCAGGGCAGCTCCTACGAGCAGTACTTC
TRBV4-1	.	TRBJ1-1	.	CASSPDSFEGNTEAFF	TGCGCCAGCAGCCCGGACTCCTTTGAGGGGAACACTGAAGCTTTCTTT
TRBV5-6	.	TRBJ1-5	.	CASSWGLSSRQPQHF	TGTGCCAGCAGCTGGGGACTCTCGAGTCGGCAGCCCCAGCATTTT
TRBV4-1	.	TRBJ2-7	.	CASSQQQGYEQYF	TGCGCCAGCAGCCAGCAACAGGGTTACGAGCAGTACTTC
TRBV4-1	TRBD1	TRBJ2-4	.	CASSQYKDRGLPSDF	TGCGCCAGCAGCCAATATAAGGACAGGGGCCTCCCGAGTGACTTC